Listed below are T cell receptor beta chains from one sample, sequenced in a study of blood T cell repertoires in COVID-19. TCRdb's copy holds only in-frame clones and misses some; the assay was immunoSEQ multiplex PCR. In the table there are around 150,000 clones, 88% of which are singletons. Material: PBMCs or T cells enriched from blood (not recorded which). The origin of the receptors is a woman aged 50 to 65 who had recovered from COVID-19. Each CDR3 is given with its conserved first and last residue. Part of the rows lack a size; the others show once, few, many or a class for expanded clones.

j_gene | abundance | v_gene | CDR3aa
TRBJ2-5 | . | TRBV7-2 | CASSPRSAGKETQYF
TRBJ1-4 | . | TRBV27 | CASTSGQGFNEKLFF
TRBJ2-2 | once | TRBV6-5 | CASNRGGNTGELFF
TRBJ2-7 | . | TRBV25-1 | CASRSTGFVEQYF
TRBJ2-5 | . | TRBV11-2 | CASGRWTVGETQYF
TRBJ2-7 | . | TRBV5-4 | CASSQGAGQYF
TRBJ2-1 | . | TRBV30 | CAWTLTAGAGNEQFF
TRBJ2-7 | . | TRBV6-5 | CASSTELHEQYF
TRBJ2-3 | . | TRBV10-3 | CAISESQGDADTQYF
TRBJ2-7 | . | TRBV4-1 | CASSQDWARGFSYEQYF
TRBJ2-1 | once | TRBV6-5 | CASSPGGLSYNEQFF
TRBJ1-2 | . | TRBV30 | CAWSRNYGYTF
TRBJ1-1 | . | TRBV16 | CASSQHRGLTEAFF
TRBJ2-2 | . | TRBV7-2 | CASSLVASGANTGELFF